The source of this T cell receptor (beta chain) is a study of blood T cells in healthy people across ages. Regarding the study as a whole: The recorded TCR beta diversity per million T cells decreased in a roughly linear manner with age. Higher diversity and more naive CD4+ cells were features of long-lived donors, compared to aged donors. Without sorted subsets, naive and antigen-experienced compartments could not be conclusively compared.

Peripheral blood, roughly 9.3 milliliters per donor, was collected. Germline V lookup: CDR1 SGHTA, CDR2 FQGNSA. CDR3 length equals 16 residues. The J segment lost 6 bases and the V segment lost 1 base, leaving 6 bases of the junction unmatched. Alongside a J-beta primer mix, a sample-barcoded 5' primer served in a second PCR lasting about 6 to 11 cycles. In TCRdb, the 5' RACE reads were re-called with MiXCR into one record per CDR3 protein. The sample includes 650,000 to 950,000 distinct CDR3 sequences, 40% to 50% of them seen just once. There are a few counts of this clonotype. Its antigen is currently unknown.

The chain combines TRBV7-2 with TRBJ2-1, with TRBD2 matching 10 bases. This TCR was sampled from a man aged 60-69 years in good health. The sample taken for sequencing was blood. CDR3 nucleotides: TGTGCCAGCAGCTTAGGAGCGGGGGGGGCGGTCAATGAGCAGTTCTTC. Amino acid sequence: CASSLGAGGAVNEQFF.